A single sample gave rise to the 5 T cell receptor beta chains below, sequenced in a study of cytomegalovirus exposure and HLA in healthy donors. The study ran its PCR with 60 Vbeta and 13 Jbeta primers. Profiling relied on immunoSEQ multiplex PCR, and the TCRdb table lists in-frame clones only, not all of them. Found here are 100,000 to 150,000 clones, about 83% of them singletons; the top ten hold 3.4%. Sequencing was done on a sample of PBMCs. The receptors were gathered from a man aged 25-45 years in good health and CMV-seronegative.

The V gene is TRBV7-2, the J gene TRBJ2-1; possibly TRBD2 for D (6 bases). CDR1 and CDR2 (germline): SGHTA, FQGNSA. This CDR3 spans 15 amino acids. Trimming took off 2 bases at V and 0 bases at J, with 8 bases between the two ends. CDR3 loop: CASSLSSVSYNEQFF. The CDR3, as DNA: TGTGCCAGCAGCTTATCTAGCGTCTCCTACAATGAGCAGTTCTTC.

This chain connects TRBV29-1 to TRBJ1-1; 8 positions agree with TRBD1. Per germline, CDR1 SQVTM and CDR2 ANQGSEA. This CDR3 has 12 amino acids. V lost 6 bases to trimming and J lost 4 bases; unmatched junction nucleotides: 4. The CDR3 loop is CSVGQGSTEAFF. DNA for the CDR3: TGCAGCGTCGGACAGGGTTCCACTGAAGCTTTCTTT. The full variable domain, in which reference TRBV29-1 and TRBJ1-1 provide the parts outside the CDR3, is SAVISQKPSRDICQRGTSLTIQCQVDSQVTMMFWYRQQPGQSLTLIATANQGSEATYESGFVIDKFPISRPNLTFSTLTVSNMSPEDSSIYLCSVGQGSTEAFFGQGTRLTVV.

The rearrangement links TRBV19 to TRBJ1-5; TRBD1 aligns across 7 bases. Trimming at V came to 2 bases and at J to 3 bases, leaving 7 bases not matched to a gene. The germline V gene encodes CDR1 LNHDA and CDR2 SQIVND (reference sequence). The CDR3 is 16 residues long. The CDR3 DNA follows: TGTGCCAGTAGTATACCTTGGACAGGCTCCAATCAGCCCCAGCATTTT. This gives the protein CASSIPWTGSNQPQHF.

The chain couples TRBV6-5 to TRBJ1-3; D is uncertain. CDR3 length equals 16 residues. The germline CDR1 and CDR2 sequences are MNHEY and SVGAGI. Trimming pared 4 bases from V and 0 bases from J, leaving 13 bases between. CDR3 bases: TGTGCCAGCAGTTCCCTCGGCCGGAGCTCTGGAAACACCATATATTTT. This encodes CASSSLGRSSGNTIYF.

The V and J genes are TRBV6-1 and TRBJ2-1, with 7 bases lining up with TRBD2. Germline V CDR1 and CDR2: MNHNS, SASEGT. V was clipped by 1 base and J by 8 bases; unmatched bases: 8. The CDR3 extends over 15 amino acids. As DNA, the CDR3 is TGTGCCAGCAGTGAAGGACTAGCTTCCATCGATGAGCAGTTCTTC. It encodes CASSEGLASIDEQFF.